This paragraph covers one TCR beta chain sequence. How the authors handled the data: Counts of nucleated cells, estimated from reference gene primer amplification, were obtained. Sequencing was performed with immunoSEQ multiplex PCR; in TCRdb, only in-frame clones are kept and a portion is missing. The V and J calls and clone size come from that table; D and trimming were worked out from the DNA. The sample consists of hundreds of thousands of clones, 70% to 90% of them appearing once. This specimen belongs to a study of blood T cell repertoires in COVID-19. Across the study: Acute-phase and convalescent COVID-19 samples originated in the United States, Italy and Spain. PBMCs, B-cell-depleted T cells, or T cells were the source of the cDNA or gDNA that made up the material.

This CDR3 is built from 13 residues. V lost 7 bases, J lost 5 bases, and 14 bases lay in between. Germline V gene lookup returns CDR1 SGHDN and CDR2 FVKESK. The sample comprised peripheral blood. This chain links TRBV14 with TRBJ1-2, with D possibly being TRBD1 (6 bases). The TCR comes from a man aged 18-30 years with active or convalescent COVID-19. The CDR3, as DNA: TGTGCCAGCAACACAGGGTTCGGGTATGGCTACACCTTC. It is translated as CASNTGFGYGYTF. The full variable domain, its missing parts supplied by reference TRBV14 and TRBJ1-2, is EAGVTQFPSHSVIEKGQTVTLRCDPISGHDNLYWYRRVMGKEIKFLLHFVKESKQDESGMPNNRFLAERTGGTYSTLKVQPAELEDSGVYFCASNTGFGYGYTFGSGTRLTVV.